The following is a T cell receptor (beta chain) sequence with its context. Its antigen is as yet unknown. The data stem from a study of OX40 agonist ivuxolimab in advanced cancers. The wider study: Ivuxolimab is an agonistic anti-OX40 (CD134) antibody, and patients were treated with it. General study findings and limits: Expanded clones were, on average, more numerous in CD8+ T cells than in CD4+. Among some nonresponders, normalized T-cell clonal expansion was also low.

Here immunoSEQ multiplex PCR was the method, and the copy in TCRdb shows in-frame clones only, minus some. The repertoire holds 69,000 or so clones, with about 85% as singletons. Patients were ineligible given autoimmune disease history or systemic immunosuppression. CDR3 size: 13 residues. Germline-derived CDR1 and CDR2 are MNHEY and SMNVEV (reference sequence). The V and J genes are TRBV27 and TRBJ2-5; 9 bases map to TRBD1. The DNA matches TRBJ2-7 better at its end, which makes the J call doubtful. Material: CD4+ or CD8+ T cells sorted from blood, obtained in a trial of the OX40 agonist ivuxolimab. This clonotype originated in an adult with an advanced solid tumor such as melanoma, head and neck, liver or kidney cancer. CDR3 region: CASSRDRAYEQYF. As DNA, the CDR3 is TGTGCCAGCAGTCGGGACAGGGCCTACGAGCAGTACTTC.